The count of the clone carrying this T cell receptor beta chain is one. Its specificity is unknown. Time point denoted: week 35, safety follow-up. In every dose of vaccine, 300 ug of mutant IDH1 20-mer peptide was given alongside topical imiquimod. New WHO grade 3 or 4 IDH1-mutant, ATRX-lost astrocytomas were present in all donors. Germline lookup yields CDR1 MNHNS and CDR2 SASEGT. The CDR3 loop spans 15 amino acids. Trimming stripped 7 bases from V and 0 bases from J, with 13 bases between. This sample was included in a study of a mutant IDH1 vaccine in newly diagnosed glioma. Background on the study: Of the patients given treatment, approximately 60% were male and 37.5% were female, and a mean age of around 41 years was recorded.

Study results and caveats: About 92% of patients showed vaccine-induced immune responses across multiple MHC alleles.

The assay was immunoSEQ multiplex PCR, and TCRdb's table has in-frame clones only and misses some. The sample has roughly 49,000 clones, about 92% seen once. The rearrangement uses TRBV6-1 and TRBJ1-5; no firm D call. The sequencing used PBMCs, collected from a glioma patient whose treatment included an IDH1 peptide vaccine. This clonotype was sampled from a man aged 45 to 65 with glioma. CDR3 bases: TGTGCCAGCACCTCGGCGAGGAATAGCAATCAGCCCCAGCATTTT. Translating gives CASTSARNSNQPQHF.